This entry lists 20 T cell receptor beta chains sequenced from one sample in a study of CD8 T cells in Susac syndrome. Random hexamers were used to reverse transcribe an amount of about 0.45 to 1 ug RNA. TCRdb ran MiXCR on the immunoSEQ multiplex PCR reads and lists one entry per CDR3 protein. The table has fewer than 200,000 distinct CDR3 sequences, 90% to 95% seen once. Material for sequencing was CD4+ T cells from PBMCs. The receptors were sampled from a human donor with Susac syndrome.

The table lists this clonotype with a few counts. This chain uses TRBV7-3 with TRBJ1-1, with D possibly matching TRBD1 (6 bases). Trimming took off 4 bases at V and 3 bases at J, with 9 bases between the two ends. The CDR3 spans 13 residues. Germline CDR1 SGHTA, CDR2 FQGTGA. CDR3 nucleotides: TGTGCCAGCAGCTCCAGGGGAGACACTGAAGCTTTCTTT. It translates to CASSSRGDTEAFF.

The chain carries TRBV5-6 and TRBJ2-5; no clear D. This CDR3 has 14 residues. Germline assignment: CDR1 SGHDT and CDR2 YYEEEE. V shed 0 bases and J shed 9 bases, with 15 bases lying between them. The CDR3 DNA is TGTGCCAGCAGCTTGGCGGGCGGAGCTAGGTCCCAGTACTTC. Translation gives CASSLAGGARSQYF.

The V gene is TRBV7-9, the J gene TRBJ1-5; D perhaps matches TRBD1 (5 bases). Trimming removed 4 bases from V and 5 bases from J, with 15 bases in between. CDR3 length: 15 residues. CDR1 is SEHNR and CDR2 is FQNEAQ in the germline V gene (reference sequence). CDR3 sequence (DNA): TGTGCCAGCAGCTCAGCAGGGTCAGAAGATCAGCCCCAGCATTTT. Protein sequence: CASSSAGSEDQPQHF.

This chain connects TRBV10-3 to TRBJ2-7; D not resolved. This CDR3 has 14 residues. Germline V gives CDR1 ENHRY, CDR2 SYGVKD. Trimming stripped 2 bases from V and 0 bases from J, with 8 bases between. The CDR3 loop reads CAISEGDASYEQYF. CDR3 nucleotides: TGTGCCATCAGTGAGGGGGATGCCTCCTACGAGCAGTACTTC.

The chain is built from TRBV6-1 and TRBJ1-5; D unresolved. This CDR3 has 13 residues. Trimming left V 1 base short and J 7 bases short, with 8 bases between. The germline V gene has CDR1 MNHNS and CDR2 SASEGT. The CDR3 sequence: CASSEVERQPQHF. CDR3 DNA: TGTGCCAGCAGTGAAGTCGAGAGGCAGCCCCAGCATTTT.

The J gene is TRBJ1-4, the V gene TRBV27; D ambiguous. The CDR3 contains 13 residues. Trimming took off 6 bases at V and 8 bases at J, with 13 bases between the two ends. Germline assignment: CDR1 MNHEY and CDR2 SMNVEV (reference sequence). CDR3 in amino acids: CASRTWGKEKLFF. CDR3 nucleotide sequence: TGTGCCAGCAGGACATGGGGTAAGGAAAAACTGTTTTTT.

The V gene is TRBV11-1, the J gene TRBJ2-2, with D possibly being TRBD2 (5 bases). Germline loops: CDR1 SGHAT, CDR2 FQDESV (reference sequence). V was trimmed by 5 bases and J by 0 bases, leaving 16 bases between them. The CDR3 runs to 17 residues. The CDR3 DNA sequence: TGTGCCAGCAGCCCTGGGGAGTGGGCCGCGAACACCGGGGAGCTGTTTTTT. Amino acid sequence: CASSPGEWAANTGELFF.

V gene TRBV12-3 or TRBV12-4 combines with J gene TRBJ2-6; no reliable D call. The V end lost 2 bases, the J end lost 1 base, and 3 bases lay between the germline ends. This CDR3 spans 14 amino acids. The DNA for the CDR3 is TGTGCCAGCAGTTTATTTTCTGGGGCCAACGTCCTGACTTTC. Translation: CASSLFSGANVLTF.

The chain employs TRBV20-1 and TRBJ1-4, with a weak D call TRBD1 (6 bases). The CDR3 runs 12 residues. Germline V CDR1 and CDR2: DFQATT, SNEGSKA (reference sequence). V lost 7 bases to trimming and J lost 3 bases, with 9 bases between them. The CDR3 loop reads CSVRTANEKLFF. CDR3 in DNA: TGCAGTGTACGGACAGCTAATGAAAAACTGTTTTTT.

The chain is built from TRBV7-9 and TRBJ2-1; the D is unclear. V dropped 5 bases and J dropped 10 bases, with 12 bases sitting between them. This CDR3 is built from 12 residues. CDR1 and CDR2 (germline): SEHNR, FQNEAQ (reference sequence). The CDR3 sequence is CASSPRFQEQFF. The DNA of the CDR3 is TGTGCCAGCAGCCCCAGGTTCCAGGAGCAGTTCTTC.

The chain has TRBV12-3 or TRBV12-4 and TRBJ1-1; maybe TRBD1 (6 bases). V shed 3 bases and J shed 1 base, with 9 bases lying between them. This CDR3 comprises 14 residues. CDR3 loop: CASSFGGGNTEAFF. CDR3 coding DNA: TGTGCCAGCAGTTTTGGGGGCGGGAACACTGAAGCTTTCTTT.

This rearrangement joins TRBV3-1 to TRBJ2-2, with TRBD2 matching over 10 bases. The V gene's germline CDR1 is LGHDT and CDR2 YNNKEL (reference sequence). CDR3 length equals 18 residues. Trimming at V came to 0 bases and at J to 6 bases, leaving 10 bases not matched to a gene. CDR3 sequence (DNA): TGTGCCAGCAGCCAAGATAGAGATGGGCTAGCGGGAGCCGGGGAGCTGTTTTTT. It specifies CASSQDRDGLAGAGELFF.

The V gene is TRBV5-1, the J gene TRBJ1-1; D is perhaps TRBD1 (5 bases). This CDR3 has 13 amino acids. The germline CDR1 and CDR2 sequences are SGHRS and YFSETQ. V was clipped by 7 bases and J by 1 base, with 11 bases between them. The chain's CDR3 is CASRMTENTEAFF. Written as DNA, the CDR3 is TGCGCCAGCCGAATGACAGAGAACACTGAAGCTTTCTTT. The full variable domain, in which reference TRBV5-1 and TRBJ1-1 provide the parts outside the CDR3, is KAGVTQTPRYLIKTRGQQVTLSCSPISGHRSVSWYQQTPGQGLQFLFEYFSETQRNKGNFPGRFSGRQFSNSRSEMNVSTLELGDSALYLCASRMTENTEAFFGQGTRLTVV.

The chain carries TRBV12-5 and TRBJ2-1; a possible D gene is TRBD2 (7 bases). Germline V CDR1 and CDR2: LGHNT, FRNRAP. This CDR3 region has 20 residues. The V and J ends lost 6 bases and 0 bases respectively, with 27 bases between them. The CDR3 reads CASGRGGALIKLGSYNEQFF. In DNA, the CDR3 is TGTGCTAGTGGGAGAGGGGGGGCCTTAATCAAATTAGGCTCCTACAATGAGCAGTTCTTC.

The chain links TRBV5-5 to TRBJ1-1; a possible D gene is TRBD1 (6 bases). Trimming shortened V by 9 bases and J by 1 base, and 19 bases separated the two germline ends. Germline CDR1 and CDR2: SGHKS and YYEKEE (reference sequence). The CDR3 spans 15 residues. The CDR3 sequence: CATKHSRGPNTEAFF. The CDR3 nucleotides are TGTGCCACCAAACATAGCAGGGGACCGAACACTGAAGCTTTCTTT.

V and J are TRBV20-1 and TRBJ2-1; TRBD2 might be the D (6 bases). CDR1 is DFQATT, CDR2 SNEGSKA, per germline (reference sequence). The CDR3 is 14 residues long. Trimming removed 5 bases at V and 4 bases at J, with 15 bases between. The chain's CDR3 is CSAPSRAGYNEQFF. The CDR3 nucleotides read TGCAGTGCTCCCAGTAGGGCGGGATACAATGAGCAGTTCTTC.

The gene calls are TRBV20-1 and TRBJ1-4; maybe TRBD1 (6 bases). V lost 3 bases to trimming and J lost 8 bases, with 13 bases between them. Germline V gene sequence: CDR1 DFQATT, CDR2 SNEGSKA (reference sequence). The CDR3 contains 13 residues. Written as DNA, the CDR3 is TGCAGTGCTAGGGACAGCTGGGGGGAAAAACTGTTTTTT. It is translated as CSARDSWGEKLFF.

This sequence joins TRBV29-1 and TRBJ1-1; no clear D. The CDR3 sequence is 11 residues long. Germline CDR1 is SQVTM and CDR2 is ANQGSEA. The V end lost 4 bases, the J end lost 9 bases, and 12 bases lay between the germline ends. The CDR3 reads CSVGHSNQAFF. The DNA of the CDR3 is TGCAGCGTTGGCCATAGTAATCAAGCTTTCTTT.

The chain combines TRBV6-6 with TRBJ2-3, with 9 bases lining up with TRBD1. The CDR3 is 15 amino acids. Germline loops: CDR1 MNHNY, CDR2 SVGAGI (reference sequence). V trimming: 0 bases; J trimming: 4 bases; junction bases outside the gene matches: 2. The CDR3 DNA sequence: TGTGCCAGCAGTTACTCACAGGGGGCTTCAGATACGCAGTATTTT. Protein: CASSYSQGASDTQYF.

A single count supports this clonotype. The rearrangement uses TRBV5-1 and TRBJ1-6; D remains unclear. The V end lost 0 bases, the J end lost 7 bases, and 8 bases lay between the germline ends. Per the germline V gene, CDR1 is SGHRS and CDR2 is YFSETQ. This CDR3 region has 14 residues. The CDR3 nucleotides read TGCGCCAGCAGCTTGGGACAAGAAAATTCACCCCTCCACTTT. Its protein product is CASSLGQENSPLHF.